This TCR beta chain was sequenced during a study of blood T cell repertoires in COVID-19. Overall study: COVID-19 samples, acute and convalescent, were from the United States, Italy and Spain. PBMCs, B-cell-depleted T cells, or T cells were the source of the cDNA or gDNA that made up the material.

Trimming left V 7 bases short and J 5 bases short, with 20 bases between. CDR1 is MNHEY and CDR2 is SVGAGI in the germline V gene. CDR3 length equals 15 residues. Some clones are missing from TCRdb's copy, which holds only in-frame ones; the method was immunoSEQ multiplex PCR. The sample shows about 120,000 clones, about 90% of them seen only once. Sequenced material: peripheral blood. The receptor was isolated from an older woman with COVID-19, enrolled during active disease. The chain carries TRBV6-5 and TRBJ1-1, with a weak D call TRBD1 (6 bases). The CDR3 spells CASTPWLGARTEAFF. CDR3 bases: TGTGCCAGCACCCCCTGGTTGGGGGCGCGAACTGAAGCTTTCTTT.